The 3 T cell receptor beta chains reported below all come from one sample, sequenced in a study of CD8+CD57+ T cells in acquired aplastic anemia. By flow cytometry, patients selected for sequencing had shown an expansion of CD8+CD57+ cells. The study profiled TCR beta VDJ and CDR3 using genomic DNA as template. TCRdb analysed the reads with MiXCR anew, one entry per CDR3 protein. The table includes about 160,000 distinct CDR3 sequences, roughly 50% detected once. The specimen sequenced was sorted CD4+, CD8+, or CD8+CD57+ T cells (not recorded which) from PBMCs. These receptors all stem from a human donor with aplastic anemia.

There are a few counts of this clonotype. This sequence joins TRBV7-8 and TRBJ2-7; TRBD1 aligns across 7 bases. V dropped 11 bases and J dropped 3; count of bases not matched to a gene: 7. The germline V gene has CDR1 SGHVS and CDR2 FQNEAQ. The CDR3 consists of 12 residues. CDR3 coding DNA: TGTGCCGATTGGACAGGTTTCTACGAGCAGTACTTC. This encodes CADWTGFYEQYF.

This clonotype has just a few counts. The chain has TRBV27 and TRBJ2-1; D uncertain. There are 10 residues in the CDR3. V was trimmed by 8 bases and J by 4 bases, leaving 3 bases between them. CDR1 and CDR2 from the germline V gene are MNHEY and SMNVEV (reference sequence). CDR3 nucleotides: TGTGCCAGCGGATACAATGAGCAGTTCTTC. Translating it yields CASGYNEQFF.

The count of this clonotype is one. The junction and the germline gene differ at one end; a read error may be behind it. The chain uses TRBV7-9 and TRBJ2-5; D gene unclear. Germline V gene lookup returns CDR1 SEHNR and CDR2 FQNEAQ (reference sequence). This CDR3 is 10 amino acids long. CDR3 loop: CASSLESQYF. CDR3 DNA sequence: TGTGCCAGCAGCTTAGAGAGCCAGTACTTC. Based on the CDR3 plus reference TRBV7-9 and TRBJ2-5, the full variable domain is DTGVSQNPRHKITKRGQNVTFRCDPISEHNRLYWYRQTLGQGPEFLTYFQNEAQLEKSRLLSDRFSAERPKGSFSTLEIQRTEQGDSAMYLCASSLESQYFGPGTRLLVL.